This T cell receptor beta chain was sequenced during a study of blood T cell repertoires in COVID-19. Unmatched junction bases numbered 2, after V lost 2 bases and J lost 6 bases. Germline-derived CDR1 and CDR2 are GTSNPN and SVGIG (reference sequence). This CDR3 has 12 residues. Seattle enrolled patients during active infection and tracked them longitudinally. Sequenced by immunoSEQ multiplex PCR; TCRdb stores in-frame clones only, minus some. The sample yields about 120,000 clones, around 90% seen once. This TCR came from a woman aged 55 to 70 with COVID-19, enrolled during active disease. Sequencing was carried out using peripheral blood. The chain has TRBV30 and TRBJ2-3; 7 bases are shared with TRBD2. The CDR3 DNA is TGTGCCTGGAGTAGCGGGGCTGATACGCAGTATTTT. Amino acid sequence: CAWSSGADTQYF.